The sequence of this T cell receptor beta chain was determined in a study of cytomegalovirus exposure and HLA in healthy donors. Study findings and constraints: According to a subsequent analysis, TCR clusters identified in the first cohort showed a tendency to co-occur across the 110 or so validation repertoires. Reported performance of the classifier showed diagnosis of cytomegalovirus status with high specificity and sensitivity.

TCRdb's copy holds only in-frame clones and misses some; the assay was immunoSEQ multiplex PCR. Of under 200,000 clones detected, roughly nine tenths appear once; the ten largest clones hold 4% to 5%. Regarding this clone: What it recognizes is unknown.

The junction had 3 bases not matched to a gene; V was cut back by 7 bases and J by 0 bases. The CDR3 consists of 13 residues. Germline CDR1 and CDR2: MNHNS and SASEGT. This chain uses TRBV6-1 with TRBJ2-7, with 7 nucleotides matching TRBD2. This TCR came from a man aged 18 to 29 in good health and CMV-seropositive. Sequencing was done on a sample of PBMCs. The CDR3 region is CASIRDYSYEQYF. The DNA of the CDR3 is TGTGCCAGCATTAGGGACTACTCCTACGAGCAGTACTTC.